The TCR beta chain described here comes from a study of T cell repertoires in cytomegalovirus infection. Overall study context: Carrying CMV and the relevant HLA type showed in public TCR beta signatures. Study results and limitations: Totalled public TCR beta family frequency picked out people who carried CMV plus the relevant HLA.

Each CDR3 protein gets one entry after TCRdb re-called the reads with MiXCR. The table shows some 110,000 distinct CDR3 sequences, with about 9.5% occurring only once. This clonotype was detected ten times or more. What it binds is unknown. The CDR3 length is 15 residues. Germline CDR1 is SEHNR and CDR2 is FQNEAQ (reference sequence). V shed 3 bases and J shed 4 bases, with 14 bases lying between them. The chain recombines TRBV7-9 with TRBJ2-3; D may be TRBD2 (6 bases). Sequenced sample: PBMCs, sequenced either directly or after in vitro stimulation (not recorded which). The sequence came from a human donor in good health (CMV status not recorded). Some clones in this sample may be carry-over from other donors' samples. This CDR3 is CASSFMTSFADTQYF. CDR3 nucleotides: TGTGCCAGCAGCTTCATGACTAGTTTTGCAGATACGCAGTATTTT.